Each of the 10 T cell receptor beta chains below was sequenced from the same sample in a study of blood T cell repertoires in COVID-19 (dated by TCRdb to the early 2020s). Libraries came from the immunoSEQ multiplex PCR assay. The clones in this table, taken by TCRdb from immuneACCESS, are in-frame only. Not every clone is retained; where verified, under half of the shortfall comes from an unresolved V gene, and the cause of the rest is unknown. The sample yields some 200,000 clones; nearly 90% were counted once. The top ten clones comprise approximately 12% of the sample. Sequences were obtained from peripheral blood. Receptors originate from a woman between 18 and 29 years old who had recovered from COVID-19.

The gene calls are TRBV11-2 and TRBJ1-1, with D possibly TRBD1 on 5 matching bases. The CDR3 contains 14 residues. The V gene lost 6 bases and the J gene lost 0 bases, with 11 bases spanning the gap. The germline V gene encodes CDR1 SGHAT and CDR2 FQNNGV. CDR3 sequence (DNA): TGTGCCAGCAGTTTGCACAGGATGAACACTGAAGCTTTCTTT. It codes for CASSLHRMNTEAFF.

This chain joins TRBV29-1 and TRBJ1-5; D possibly corresponds to TRBD1 (5 bases). Deletions cut 5 bases from V and 5 bases from J, with 13 bases between. CDR1 is SQVTM and CDR2 is ANQGSEA in the germline V gene. This CDR3 has 13 residues. The CDR3 DNA follows: TGCAGCGTTTCCCTGGGGCGCGATCAGCCCCAGCATTTT. Its protein is CSVSLGRDQPQHF.

The rearrangement uses TRBV6-5 and TRBJ1-6; D is ambiguous. The germline V and J ends were trimmed by 6 bases and 0 bases, with 6 bases remaining between them. Germline CDR1 is MNHEY and CDR2 is SVGAGI. The CDR3 runs to 14 residues. Here the CDR3 reads CASSRSSYNSPLHF. The CDR3 DNA is TGTGCCAGCAGCCGGAGCTCCTATAATTCACCCCTCCACTTT.

This clone was seen a single time. This rearrangement joins TRBV19 to TRBJ1-1; 7 bases are shared with TRBD1. V shed 8 bases and J 1 base; nucleotides not matched to a gene: 7. CDR1 LNHDA and CDR2 SQIVND come from the germline V gene (reference sequence). This CDR3 is built from 14 residues. This CDR3 reads CASQATGRNTEAFF. CDR3 nucleotides: TGTGCCAGTCAAGCGACAGGGAGGAACACTGAAGCTTTCTTT.

The rearrangement joins TRBV6-5 to TRBJ1-5; 8 bases are a match to TRBD1. The V and J ends lost 4 bases and 0 bases, in that order; junction bases with no gene match: 2. The germline V gene has CDR1 MNHEY and CDR2 SVGAGI. This CDR3 has 15 amino acids. The CDR3 nucleotides read TGTGCCAGCAGTTGGACAGGGCTTAGCAATCAGCCCCAGCATTTT. Protein product: CASSWTGLSNQPQHF.

This clone showed up just once. The genes are TRBV6-5 and TRBJ2-1; TRBD1 matches 9 bases. CDR3 length: 14 amino acids. Per germline, CDR1 MNHEY and CDR2 SVGAGI. V dropped 5 bases and J dropped 6; count of bases not matched to a gene: 5. This CDR3 is CASSTGGGGNEQFF. In DNA form, the CDR3 reads TGTGCCAGCAGTACAGGGGGCGGGGGCAATGAGCAGTTCTTC.

This rearrangement joins TRBV6-5 to TRBJ2-1; 14 bases line up with TRBD2. Germline-derived CDR1 and CDR2 are MNHEY and SVGAGI. The V segment lost 7 bases and the J segment 8 bases; nucleotides outside the gene matches: 7. This CDR3 contains 15 residues. CDR3 sequence reads: CASTFGTSGSYEQFF. CDR3 bases: TGTGCCAGCACCTTCGGGACTAGCGGGAGCTATGAGCAGTTCTTC.

This sequence joins TRBV5-4 and TRBJ1-1; TRBD1 aligns across 8 bases. Germline loops: CDR1 SGHNT, CDR2 YYREEE (reference sequence). The CDR3 is 15 residues long. Trimming removed 4 bases from V and 4 bases from J; junction bases left unmatched: 9. For the CDR3, the DNA is TGTGCCAGCAGCGATAGACGACAGGGGCTCACTGAAGCTTTCTTT. Amino acids: CASSDRRQGLTEAFF.

The chain carries TRBV5-1 and TRBJ2-1; D unclear. V lost 3 bases and J 15 bases, leaving 16 bases between the germline ends. The CDR3 has 12 amino acids. Per the germline V gene, CDR1 is SGHRS and CDR2 is YFSETQ. CDR3 sequence reads: CASSSATTRRFF. The CDR3 DNA reads TGCGCCAGCAGCTCTGCTACTACCCGCAGGTTCTTC.

This chain uses TRBV19 with TRBJ2-7; no firm D call. Germline V gene data show CDR1 as LNHDA and CDR2 as SQIVND (reference sequence). There are 11 residues in the CDR3. Trimming left V 5 bases short and J 2 bases short, with 4 bases between. CDR3 sequence: CASSGPYEQYF. The CDR3 DNA follows: TGTGCCAGTAGTGGGCCCTACGAGCAGTACTTC.